This T cell receptor beta chain was sequenced during a study of neurological immune-mediated disorders. Study-level findings and limits: Private repertoires in all groups were suggested by the finding that expanded clones across subjects shared no CDR3 amino acid sequences.

The authors made cDNA by 5'RACE with 10-nucleotide random UMIs. MiXCR, run by TCRdb on the 5' RACE reads, gives a single entry per CDR3 protein. The sample has 25,000 or so distinct CDR3 sequences; less than 15% are singletons. Germline CDR1 reads MNHEY; CDR2 reads SVGEGT. This CDR3 spans 15 amino acids. The V end lost 2 bases, the J end lost 0 bases, and 10 bases lay between the germline ends. Time point noted: technical triplicate 1. The sorted libraries involved the use of some 1 million CD4+ or CD8+ T cells. A remark on this clonotype: Antigen specificity is unknown.

V is TRBV6-2 or TRBV6-3 and J is TRBJ1-2; unclear D gene. The specimen sequenced was CD4+ T cells from blood. This TCR came from a female donor with HTLV-1-associated myelopathy (HAM/TSP). The CDR3 DNA reads as TGTGCCAGCAGTTACCGGCCATCCTCTAACTATGGCTACACCTTC. The encoded protein is CASSYRPSSNYGYTF.